The rows below give T cell receptor beta chains drawn from one sample of a study of a mutant IDH1 vaccine in newly diagnosed glioma. Only in-frame clones appear in the TCRdb table, and some are missing; sequencing was by immunoSEQ multiplex PCR. The sample lists tens of thousands of clones, 70% to 80% occurring once. This material consisted of PBMCs, taken from a glioma patient treated with radiotherapy, temozolomide or both. The receptor source for this set is a woman between 35 and 50 years old with glioma. Each CDR3 is given without its conserved first and last residue. The order of the fields is J gene, V gene, CDR3 protein.

TRBJ1-2	TRBV6-5	ASRRGSGYGYT
TRBJ1-1	TRBV5-1	ASSLSQGRAF
TRBJ2-7	TRBV5-6	ASSFGTGVAEQY
TRBJ1-5	TRBV6-5	ASSRDRWNDQPQH
TRBJ2-7	TRBV2	ASTWGADYEQY
TRBJ1-4	TRBV30	AWSATDRGGEKLF
TRBJ1-2	TRBV5-6	ASSLVGQGGSDGYT
TRBJ2-7	TRBV6-5	ASSWKRGEQY
TRBJ2-2	TRBV25-1	ASSEVFSLLIVELF
TRBJ1-2	TRBV7-9	ASSPDRGLYGYT
TRBJ2-3	TRBV29-1	SAGRPDTDTQY
TRBJ2-7	TRBV5-4	ASSLEGLLSYEQY
TRBJ1-5	TRBV6-5	ASSYEAGGNQPQH
TRBJ2-7	TRBV5-1	ASSLRGASYEQY
TRBJ2-5	TRBV6-5	ASRDWEETQY
TRBJ2-5	TRBV7-8	ASSLGQGETETQY
TRBJ1-2	TRBV6-5	ASRSPGGVDT
TRBJ1-1	TRBV4-3	ASSGQMNTEAF